This T cell receptor beta chain was sequenced in a study of OX40 agonist ivuxolimab in advanced cancers. Measured with immunoSEQ multiplex PCR; TCRdb has only the in-frame clones, and not every one. The data hold around 52,000 clones, with 83% observed a single time. The V segment lost 7 bases and the J segment 0 bases; nucleotides outside the gene matches: 5. Germline CDR1 and CDR2: MNHNS and SASEGT. CDR3 length: 15 residues. This sequence originates from an adult with an advanced solid tumor such as melanoma, head and neck, liver or kidney cancer. The gene calls are TRBV6-1 and TRBJ2-2; 7 nucleotides agree with TRBD2. The sample was CD4+ or CD8+ T cells sorted from blood, taken in a trial of the OX40 agonist ivuxolimab. CDR3 coding DNA: TGTGCCAGCATCCTGCTAGCGGCGAACACCGGGGAGCTGTTTTTT. Encoded protein: CASILLAANTGELFF.